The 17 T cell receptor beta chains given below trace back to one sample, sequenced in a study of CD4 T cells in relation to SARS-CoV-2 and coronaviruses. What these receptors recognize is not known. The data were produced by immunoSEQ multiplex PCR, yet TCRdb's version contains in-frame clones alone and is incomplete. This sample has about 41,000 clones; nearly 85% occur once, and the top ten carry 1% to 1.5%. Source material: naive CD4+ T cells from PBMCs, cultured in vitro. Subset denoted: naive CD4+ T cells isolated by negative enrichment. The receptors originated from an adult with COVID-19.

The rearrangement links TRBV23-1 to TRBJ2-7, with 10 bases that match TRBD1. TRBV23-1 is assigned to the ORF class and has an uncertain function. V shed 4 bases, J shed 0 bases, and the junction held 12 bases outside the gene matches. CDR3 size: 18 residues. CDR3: CASSLPGTGVPLSYEQYF. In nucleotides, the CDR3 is TGCGCCAGCAGTCTCCCCGGGACAGGGGTCCCCCTCTCCTACGAGCAGTACTTC.

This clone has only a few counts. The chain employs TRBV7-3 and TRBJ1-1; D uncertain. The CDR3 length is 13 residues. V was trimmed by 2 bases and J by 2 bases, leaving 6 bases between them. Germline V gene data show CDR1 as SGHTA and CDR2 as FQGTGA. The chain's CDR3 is CASSLHQNTEAFF. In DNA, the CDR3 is TGTGCCAGCAGCTTACACCAAAACACTGAAGCTTTCTTT.

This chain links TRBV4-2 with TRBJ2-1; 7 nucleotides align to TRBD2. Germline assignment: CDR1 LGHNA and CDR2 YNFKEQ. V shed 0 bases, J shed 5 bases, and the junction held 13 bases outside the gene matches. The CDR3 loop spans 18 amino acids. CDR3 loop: CASSQEGRVAGANNEQFF. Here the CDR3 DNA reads TGTGCCAGCAGCCAAGAGGGTAGGGTTGCGGGAGCAAACAATGAGCAGTTCTTC.

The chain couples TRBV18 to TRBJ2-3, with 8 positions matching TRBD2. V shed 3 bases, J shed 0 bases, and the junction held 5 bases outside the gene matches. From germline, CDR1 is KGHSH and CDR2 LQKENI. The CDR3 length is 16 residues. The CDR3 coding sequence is TGTGCCAGCTCACCGTTGAGCGGGAGTAGCACAGATACGCAGTATTTT. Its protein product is CASSPLSGSSTDTQYF.

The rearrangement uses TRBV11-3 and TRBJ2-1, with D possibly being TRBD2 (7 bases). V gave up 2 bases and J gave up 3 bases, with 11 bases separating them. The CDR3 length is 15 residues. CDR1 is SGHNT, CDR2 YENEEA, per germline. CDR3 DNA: TGTGCCAGCAGCTTACTAGGGGGGGACTACAATGAGCAGTTCTTC. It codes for CASSLLGGDYNEQFF.

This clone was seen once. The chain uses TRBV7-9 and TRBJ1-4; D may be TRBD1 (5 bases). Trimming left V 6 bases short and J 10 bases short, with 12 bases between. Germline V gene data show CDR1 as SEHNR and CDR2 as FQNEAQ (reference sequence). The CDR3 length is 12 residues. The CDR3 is CASRRTGGKLFF. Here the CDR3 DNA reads TGTGCCAGCAGACGAACTGGGGGAAAACTGTTTTTT.

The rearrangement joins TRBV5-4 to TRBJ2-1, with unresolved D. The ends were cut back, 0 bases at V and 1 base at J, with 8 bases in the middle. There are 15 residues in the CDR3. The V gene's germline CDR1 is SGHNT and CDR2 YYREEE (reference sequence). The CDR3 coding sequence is TGTGCCAGCAGCTTGGCCCAAGTGTCCTACAATGAGCAGTTCTTC. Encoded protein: CASSLAQVSYNEQFF. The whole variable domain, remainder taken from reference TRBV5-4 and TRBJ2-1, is ETGVTQSPTHLIKTRGQQVTLRCSSQSGHNTVSWYQQALGQGPQFIFQYYREEENGRGNFPPRFSGLQFPNYSSELNVNALELDDSALYLCASSLAQVSYNEQFFGPGTRLTVL.

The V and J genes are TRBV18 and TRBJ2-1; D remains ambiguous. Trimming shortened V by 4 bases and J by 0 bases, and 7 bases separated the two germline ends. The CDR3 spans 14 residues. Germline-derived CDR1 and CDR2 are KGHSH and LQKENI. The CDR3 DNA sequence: TGTGCCAGCTCACTCGATAGCTCCTACAATGAGCAGTTCTTC. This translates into CASSLDSSYNEQFF.

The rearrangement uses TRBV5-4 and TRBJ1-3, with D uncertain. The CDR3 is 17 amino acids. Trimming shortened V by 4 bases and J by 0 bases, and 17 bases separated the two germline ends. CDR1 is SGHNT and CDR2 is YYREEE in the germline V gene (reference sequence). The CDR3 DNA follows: TGTGCCAGCAGCGGCTTCGACAACAGCTACTCTGGAAACACCATATATTTT. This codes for CASSGFDNSYSGNTIYF.

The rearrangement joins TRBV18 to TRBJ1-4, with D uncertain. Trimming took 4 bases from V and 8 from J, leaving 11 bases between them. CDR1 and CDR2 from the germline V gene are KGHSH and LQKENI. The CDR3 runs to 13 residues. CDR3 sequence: CASSRSVGEKLFF. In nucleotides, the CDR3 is TGTGCCAGCTCACGGAGTGTTGGGGAAAAACTGTTTTTT. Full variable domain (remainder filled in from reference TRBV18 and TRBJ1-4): NAGVMQNPRHLVRRRGQEARLRCSPMKGHSHVYWYRQLPEEGLKFMVYLQKENIIDESGMPKERFSAEFPKEGPSILRIQQVVRGDSAAYFCASSRSVGEKLFFGSGTQLSVL.

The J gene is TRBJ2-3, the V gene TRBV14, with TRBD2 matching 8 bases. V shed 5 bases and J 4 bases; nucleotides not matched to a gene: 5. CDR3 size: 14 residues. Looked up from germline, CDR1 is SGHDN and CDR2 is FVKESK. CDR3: CASSKTSGADTQYF. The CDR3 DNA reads TGTGCCAGCAGCAAAACTAGCGGAGCAGATACGCAGTATTTT.

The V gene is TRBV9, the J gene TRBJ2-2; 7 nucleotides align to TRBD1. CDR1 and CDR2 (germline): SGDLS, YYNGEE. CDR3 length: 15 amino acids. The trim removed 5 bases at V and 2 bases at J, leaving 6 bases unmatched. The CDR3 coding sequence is TGTGCCAGCAGTGCCGGGACAGCAAACACCGGGGAGCTGTTTTTT. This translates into CASSAGTANTGELFF.

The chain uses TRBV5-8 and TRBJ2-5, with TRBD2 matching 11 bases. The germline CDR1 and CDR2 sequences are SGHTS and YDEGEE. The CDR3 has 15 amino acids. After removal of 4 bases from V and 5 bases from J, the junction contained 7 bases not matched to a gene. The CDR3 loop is CASSNSGRAPETQYF. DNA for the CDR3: TGTGCCAGCAGCAATAGCGGGAGGGCCCCGGAGACCCAGTACTTC.

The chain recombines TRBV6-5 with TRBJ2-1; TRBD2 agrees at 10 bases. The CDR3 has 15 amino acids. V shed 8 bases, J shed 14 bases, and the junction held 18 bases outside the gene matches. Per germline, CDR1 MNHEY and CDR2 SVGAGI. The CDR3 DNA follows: TGTGCCAGCGGCTTCAGCGGGAGGGCCAGGGCTTTGGAGTTCTTC. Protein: CASGFSGRARALEFF.

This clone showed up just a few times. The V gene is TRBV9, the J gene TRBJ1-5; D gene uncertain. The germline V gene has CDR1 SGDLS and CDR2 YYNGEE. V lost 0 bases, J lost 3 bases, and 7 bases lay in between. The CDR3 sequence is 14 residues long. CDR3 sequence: CASSVGPNNQPQHF. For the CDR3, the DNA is TGTGCCAGCAGCGTAGGCCCTAACAATCAGCCCCAGCATTTT.

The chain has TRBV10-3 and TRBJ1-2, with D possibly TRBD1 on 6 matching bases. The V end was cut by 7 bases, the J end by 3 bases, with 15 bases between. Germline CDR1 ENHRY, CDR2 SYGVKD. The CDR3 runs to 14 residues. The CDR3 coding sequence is TGTGCCATCACTCGGGACATCTCTTACTATGGCTACACCTTC. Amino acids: CAITRDISYYGYTF.

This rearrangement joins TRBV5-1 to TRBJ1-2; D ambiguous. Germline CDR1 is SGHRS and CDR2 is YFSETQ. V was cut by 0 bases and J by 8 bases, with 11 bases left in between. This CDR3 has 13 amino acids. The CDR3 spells CASSLGAPGGYTF. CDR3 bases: TGCGCCAGCAGCTTGGGGGCCCCTGGAGGCTACACCTTC.